The clone carrying this T cell receptor beta chain was seen at least ten times. This specimen comes from a study of regulatory T cells in long-lasting Graves disease. Time point noted: newly diagnosed GD, antithyroid drugs for less than 3 months. Extracted PBMC RNA gave rise to the TCR library. In germline, CDR1 is DFQATT, CDR2 SNEGSKA (reference sequence). The CDR3 spans 13 residues. J was trimmed by 5 bases and V by 5 bases; bases with no gene match: 6. Relying on iRepertoire HTBI primers and Arm-PCR of CDR3 regions, the team built TCR beta libraries. TCRdb analysed the multiplex PCR reads with MiXCR anew, one entry per CDR3 protein. The sample shows approximately 250,000 distinct CDR3 sequences, about 17% of them seen only once.

The TCR originated in a female donor with Graves disease. Sequenced here: peripheral blood mononuclear cells (PBMCs), sampled at new diagnosis, from a patient treated with antithyroid drugs. V is TRBV20-1 and J is TRBJ2-5, with 9 bases that match TRBD1. The CDR3 DNA follows: TGCAGTGCTTCTCAACAGGGGGCTGAGACCCAGTACTTC. This translates into CSASQQGAETQYF.